Listed here are 18 T cell receptor beta chains from one sample, sequenced in a study of blood T cells in healthy people across ages (dated by TCRdb to 2013 to 2016). Library preparation used 5' RACE. The second PCR ran for roughly 7 to 11 cycles and used a J-beta primer mix along with a sample-barcoded 5' primer. TCRdb's own reprocessing of the public reads used fastp at Q25 and MiXCR and kept productive beta chains. Here each entry gathers all rows of one CDR3 protein and keeps the most common genes and DNA. The sample contains some 1.8 million distinct CDR3 sequences, 39% of them found a single time. The ten largest clones capture more than 20% of the sample. The specimen sequenced was blood. The receptors were gathered from a human donor in good health.

A few counts support this clonotype. At one end the junction does not follow the germline gene, possibly because of a read error. The V gene is TRBV20-1, the J gene TRBJ2-6, with D tentatively TRBD2 (6 bases). Germline V lookup: CDR1 DFQATT, CDR2 SNEGSKA (reference sequence). This CDR3 spans 17 amino acids. CDR3 residues: CGARNSWGGTGANVLTF. CDR3 DNA: TGCGGTGCTAGAAATTCGTGGGGCGGGACTGGGGCCAACGTCCTGACTTTC.

This clonotype came up a few times. V gene TRBV28 combines with J gene TRBJ1-5; D remains ambiguous. The CDR3 spans 12 residues. The germline V and J ends were trimmed by 10 bases and 1 base, with 8 bases remaining between them. Germline-derived CDR1 and CDR2 are MDHEN and SYDVKM. The chain's CDR3 is CATDLSNQPQHF. DNA of the CDR3: TGTGCCACCGACCTCAGCAATCAGCCCCAGCATTTT.

This clonotype was counted between two and nine times. The rearrangement links TRBV20-1 to TRBJ2-6; maybe TRBD1 (5 bases). Per the germline V gene, CDR1 is DFQATT and CDR2 is SNEGSKA (reference sequence). The V end lost 6 bases, the J end lost 4 bases, and 13 bases lay between the germline ends. The CDR3 is 14 amino acids. The chain's CDR3 is CSAVGASGANVLTF. As DNA, the CDR3 is TGCAGTGCCGTTGGGGCGTCGGGGGCCAACGTCCTGACTTTC.

This clonotype was detected a few times. The chain links TRBV7-8 to TRBJ2-7; TRBD1 matches 8 bases. Germline V gene lookup returns CDR1 SGHVS and CDR2 FQNEAQ. The CDR3 has 15 amino acids. With 5 bases clipped from V and 1 base from J, the junction kept 7 bases outside the gene matches. This chain's CDR3 is CASSRTRGPSYEQYF. Here the CDR3 DNA reads TGTGCCAGCAGCCGAACCAGGGGGCCTTCCTACGAGCAGTACTTC. Filled out from reference TRBV7-8 and TRBJ2-7, the complete variable domain reads GAGVSQSPRYKVAKRGQDVALRCDPISGHVSLFWYQQALGQGPEFLTYFQNEAQLDKSGLPSDRFFAERPEGSVSTLKIQRTQQEDSAVYLCASSRTRGPSYEQYFGPGTRLTVT.

The gene calls are TRBV2 and TRBJ2-5; D is unclear. The germline CDR1 and CDR2 sequences are SNHLY and FYNNEI. This CDR3 spans 14 amino acids. V was clipped by 3 bases and J by 8 bases, with 16 bases between them. Written as DNA, the CDR3 is TGTGCCAGCAGTGAGGACCCATACAAGAATACCCAGTACTTC. Amino acid sequence: CASSEDPYKNTQYF.

The chain has TRBV6-1 and TRBJ1-4; TRBD1 agrees at 9 bases. The CDR3 runs 15 residues. V lost 4 bases to trimming and J lost 5 bases; unmatched junction nucleotides: 5. Germline values: CDR1 MNHNS, CDR2 SASEGT. CDR3: CASSGRDRVNEKLFF. In nucleotides, the CDR3 is TGTGCCAGCAGTGGCCGGGACAGGGTCAATGAAAAACTGTTTTTT.

The chain has TRBV20-1 and TRBJ2-1; tentatively, D is TRBD1 (6 bases). The V and J ends lost 5 bases and 9 bases respectively, with 14 bases between them. There are 12 residues in the CDR3. CDR1 is DFQATT and CDR2 is SNEGSKA in the germline V gene (reference sequence). CDR3: CSASATGGEQFF. The CDR3 DNA reads TGCAGTGCTTCTGCGACAGGAGGTGAGCAGTTCTTC.

This clonotype was seen more than once but under ten times. This chain connects TRBV20-1 to TRBJ2-3; 9 nucleotides agree with TRBD2. Per the germline V gene, CDR1 is DFQATT and CDR2 is SNEGSKA (reference sequence). The CDR3 totals 14 residues. With V trimmed by 1 base and J by 6 bases, 5 bases remained unmatched. CDR3 DNA: TGCAGTGCTAGAGTAGCGGGGGAGTTGGATACGCAGTATTTT. It translates to CSARVAGELDTQYF.

The chain couples TRBV20-1 to TRBJ2-7; 13 nucleotides align to TRBD2. The CDR3 is 14 residues long. From germline, CDR1 is DFQATT and CDR2 SNEGSKA (reference sequence). V shed 6 bases, J shed 4 bases, and the junction held 6 bases outside the gene matches. CDR3: CSAIGLAGEYEQYF. In DNA, the CDR3 is TGCAGTGCCATAGGACTAGCGGGGGAGTACGAGCAGTACTTC.

This clonotype was seen only a few times. J is TRBJ2-1 and V is TRBV5-5; 9 bases match TRBD2. Germline CDR1 and CDR2: SGHKS and YYEKEE (reference sequence). J gave up 6 bases and V 0 bases, and 7 bases lay outside the gene matches. CDR3 length: 16 amino acids. The CDR3: CASSLGVSGGSNEQFF. CDR3 DNA: TGTGCCAGCAGCTTGGGGGTTAGCGGGGGTTCCAATGAGCAGTTCTTC. Full variable domain (missing parts from reference TRBV5-5 and TRBJ2-1): DAGVTQSPTHLIKTRGQQVTLRCSPISGHKSVSWYQQVLGQGPQFIFQYYEKEERGRGNFPDRFSARQFPNYSSELNVNALLLGDSALYLCASSLGVSGGSNEQFFGPGTRLTVL.

The chain couples TRBV4-3 to TRBJ1-2; tentative D call: TRBD1 (5 bases). This CDR3 is built from 15 residues. Per the germline V gene, CDR1 is LGHNA and CDR2 is YSLEER. The ends were cut back, 3 bases at V and 0 bases at J, with 11 bases in the middle. Here the CDR3 DNA reads TGCGCCAGCAGCCAGCAGACAGTAGCTAACTATGGCTACACCTTC. It codes for CASSQQTVANYGYTF.

The chain links TRBV7-2 to TRBJ2-7; 7 bases match TRBD1. This CDR3 region has 14 residues. With 4 bases clipped from V and 4 bases from J, the junction kept 7 bases outside the gene matches. The germline CDR1 and CDR2 sequences are SGHTA and FQGNSA. The chain's CDR3 is CASSSWDSGYEQYF. CDR3 sequence (DNA): TGTGCCAGCAGCTCTTGGGACAGCGGATACGAGCAGTACTTC. The variable domain in full, completed from reference TRBV7-2 and TRBJ2-7, reads GAGVSQSPSNKVTEKGKDVELRCDPISGHTALYWYRQSLGQGLEFLIYFQGNSAPDKSGLPSDRFSAERTGGSVSTLTIQRTQQEDSAVYLCASSSWDSGYEQYFGPGTRLTVT.

The chain recombines TRBV4-1 with TRBJ1-5; no definite D call. CDR1 is MGHRA, CDR2 YSYEKL, per germline. This CDR3 is built from 15 residues. V shed 1 base and J shed 1 base, with 8 bases lying between them. The CDR3 spells CASSQGVGSNQPQHF. The CDR3 coding sequence is TGCGCCAGCAGCCAAGGTGTGGGGAGCAATCAGCCCCAGCATTTT.

The CDR3 reads CSARLAGAPSYEQYF. The CDR3 DNA reads as TGCAGTGCTAGGCTAGCGGGGGCCCCGTCCTACGAGCAGTACTTC. The rearrangement uses TRBV20-1 and TRBJ2-7, with 10 bases fitting TRBD2. The J segment lost 1 base and the V segment lost 3 bases, leaving 6 bases of the junction unmatched. The CDR3 spans 15 residues. Germline CDR1 reads DFQATT; CDR2 reads SNEGSKA (reference sequence).

There are a few counts of this clonotype. This chain connects TRBV3-1 to TRBJ1-2; D gene ambiguous. This CDR3 region has 13 residues. CDR1 LGHDT and CDR2 YNNKEL come from the germline V gene (reference sequence). Trimming left V 2 bases short and J 5 bases short, with 9 bases between. This CDR3 reads CASSQPRAYGYTF. CDR3 in DNA: TGTGCCAGCAGCCAACCTCGGGCTTATGGCTACACCTTC.

In regard to this clonotype: An end of the junction differs from the germline gene, which may be a read error. The V and J genes are TRBV11-1 and TRBJ2-5; 7 positions agree with TRBD1. Germline-derived CDR1 and CDR2 are SGHAT and FQDESV (reference sequence). The CDR3 runs 13 residues. CDR3 region: CASNRDRQETQYF. The DNA for the CDR3 is TGCGCCAGCAACCGGGACAGACAAGAGACCCAGTACTTC.

This clonotype appeared a few times. The chain carries TRBV12-3 or TRBV12-4 and TRBJ2-2; D may match TRBD1 or TRBD2 (6 bases each). The ends were cut back, 8 bases at V and 5 bases at J, with 12 bases in the middle. The CDR3 consists of 13 residues. DNA of the CDR3: TGTGCCAGCGGCGGGACACGGACCGGGGAGCTGTTTTTT. This gives the protein CASGGTRTGELFF.

V gene TRBV20-1 combines with J gene TRBJ1-4, with D hard to call. V dropped 0 bases and J dropped 8 bases, with 10 bases sitting between them. Germline V gene data show CDR1 as DFQATT and CDR2 as SNEGSKA (reference sequence). The CDR3 runs 13 residues. CDR3 in amino acids: CSARDRLGEKLFF. CDR3 nucleotides: TGCAGTGCTAGAGATCGACTCGGCGAAAAACTGTTTTTT.